This T cell receptor (beta chain) was sequenced during a study of T cell repertoires in aging, cancer and after chemotherapy. Study-level background: Donor ages fell into six groups from 30 or younger up to 70 or older. Approximately 10 million TCR reads were in the whole dataset. Points from the study as a whole: Untreated cancer patients had significantly lower blood TCR diversity than age-matched healthy donors. Loss of evenness, beyond lost richness, contributed to age-related TCR diversity decline in cancer patients.

A mixed TRB-A/B primer pool amplified rearranged TRB by multiplex touch-down PCR. TCRdb ran MiXCR on the multiplex PCR reads and lists one entry per CDR3 protein. The data contain around 15,000 distinct CDR3 sequences, about 46% of them seen just once; the ten biggest clones take up 10% to 13%. The template was genomic DNA from peripheral blood, not RNA. V was pared by 0 bases and J by 3 bases, with 5 bases between. From germline, CDR1 is SQVTM and CDR2 ANQGSEA. The CDR3 consists of 13 residues. This clonotype was counted only a few times. The antigen remains undetermined. Sequencing was carried out using blood. The clonotype originates from a human donor in good health. The rearrangement uses TRBV29-1 and TRBJ2-2; D unclear. The DNA of the CDR3 is TGCAGCGTTGAAGATGCGGACACCGGGGAGCTGTTTTTT. It translates to CSVEDADTGELFF.